The 18 T cell receptor beta chains in this list originate from one sample, sequenced in a study of blood T cell repertoires in COVID-19. TCRdb's copy holds only in-frame clones and misses some; the assay was immunoSEQ multiplex PCR. This repertoire shows tens of thousands of clones, roughly 90% found once; its top ten account for about 2.5%. The source material was peripheral blood. These receptors were collected from a human donor with active COVID-19. The donor label of this sample is uncertain.

Details on this clone: Sequence at one end of the junction differs from germline and may be a read error. This chain connects TRBV19 to TRBJ1-1; 7 bases match TRBD1. CDR1 LNHDA and CDR2 SQIVND come from the germline V gene (reference sequence). The CDR3 has 14 residues. In DNA form, the CDR3 reads TGTGCCAGTAGTTTAGACAGGGCGAACACTGAAGCTTTCTTT. This gives the protein CASSLDRANTEAFF.

This clone appeared a single time. The CDR3 bases are TGTGCCAGCCACGTGACAGGGACCTCCTACGAGCAGTACTTC. Its protein is CASHVTGTSYEQYF. The V call is TRBV2, the J call TRBJ2-7; 7 nucleotides match TRBD1. This CDR3 spans 14 amino acids. From germline, CDR1 is SNHLY and CDR2 FYNNEI. J lost 0 bases, V lost 8 bases, and 7 bases had no gene match.

The chain couples TRBV10-1 to TRBJ2-7; D may be TRBD1 (6 bases). V was pared by 4 bases and J by 7 bases, with 14 bases between. This CDR3 region has 13 residues. CDR1 is WNHNN and CDR2 is SYGVQD in the germline V gene (reference sequence). In DNA, the CDR3 is TGCGCCAGCAGTGCCGGACAGTTCGGGGAGCAGTACTTC. This gives the protein CASSAGQFGEQYF.

This chain joins TRBV5-1 and TRBJ1-2; possible D gene TRBD1, 5 bases. Germline CDR1 is SGHRS and CDR2 is YFSETQ. The CDR3 totals 15 residues. The germline V and J ends were trimmed by 2 bases and 0 bases, with 11 bases remaining between them. The CDR3 DNA sequence: TGCGCCAGCAGCTTCACAGGATCCTCTAACTATGGCTACACCTTC. This translates into CASSFTGSSNYGYTF.

This clone was counted once. J is TRBJ2-2 and V is TRBV5-1; the match to TRBD1 covers 10 bases. The CDR3 covers 16 residues. CDR1 SGHRS and CDR2 YFSETQ come from the germline V gene. V lost 2 bases to trimming and J lost 6 bases; unmatched junction nucleotides: 7. The CDR3 is CASSFSGQGSSGELFF. CDR3 in DNA: TGCGCCAGCAGCTTTTCGGGACAGGGGTCTTCCGGGGAGCTGTTTTTT.

The chain is built from TRBV12-3 or TRBV12-4 and TRBJ2-2, with D hard to call. The length of the CDR3 is 12 residues. V dropped 6 bases and J dropped 4 bases, with 6 bases sitting between them. Here the CDR3 reads CASSPRTGELFF. CDR3 DNA sequence: TGTGCCAGCAGCCCCCGCACCGGGGAGCTGTTTTTT.

The chain is built from TRBV10-3 and TRBJ2-3; 9 nucleotides line up with TRBD2. CDR1 is ENHRY, CDR2 SYGVKD, per germline. J gave up 5 bases and V 2 bases, and 5 bases lay outside the gene matches. This CDR3 is built from 15 residues. CDR3 coding DNA: TGTGCCATCAGTGAGGGCGGGGGGGCCGGAGATACGCAGTATTTT. Amino acid sequence: CAISEGGGAGDTQYF.

The V call is TRBV6-6, the J call TRBJ2-3, with 8 nucleotides matching TRBD1. This CDR3 spans 14 amino acids. Losses at the gene ends were 2 bases for V and 13 bases for J; bases not matched to a gene: 11. Germline CDR1 reads MNHNY; CDR2 reads SVGAGI (reference sequence). The CDR3 DNA is TGTGCCAGCAGTTACGACAGGGGTCTCCTATTGGAGTATTTT. Protein sequence: CASSYDRGLLLEYF.

This clone was recorded once. The chain employs TRBV6-5 and TRBJ2-5; D may be TRBD2 (6 bases). Germline lookup yields CDR1 MNHEY and CDR2 SVGAGI. This CDR3 has 14 amino acids. Trimming cost V 6 bases and J 4 bases, with 15 bases left between them. CDR3 DNA: TGTGCCAGCAGGGCGACTAGTATAGGAGAGACCCAGTACTTC. Protein sequence: CASRATSIGETQYF.

This sequence joins TRBV29-1 and TRBJ2-2, with TRBD2 identical over 11 bases. The germline V gene encodes CDR1 SQVTM and CDR2 ANQGSEA. The CDR3 consists of 17 residues. The CDR3 DNA follows: TGCGGGGTGGATAGCGGGGGGGCGCGCGCTATCACCGGGGAGCTGTTTTTT. It translates to CGVDSGGARAITGELFF.

This chain joins TRBV11-2 and TRBJ1-4, with D possibly being TRBD1 (6 bases). The germline V gene has CDR1 SGHAT and CDR2 FQNNGV. Trimming cost V 3 bases and J 5 bases, with 19 bases left between them. The CDR3 totals 17 residues. The CDR3 nucleotides read TGTGCCAGCAGCTTTCAGGGGCGAGGGGTGGCCAATGAAAAACTGTTTTTT. Amino acid sequence: CASSFQGRGVANEKLFF. Drawing the rest from reference TRBV11-2 and TRBJ1-4, the complete variable domain is EAGVAQSPRYKIIEKRQSVAFWCNPISGHATLYWYQQILGQGPKLLIQFQNNGVVDDSQLPKDRFSAERLKGVDSTLKIQPAKLEDSAVYLCASSFQGRGVANEKLFFGSGTQLSVL.

The chain is built from TRBV7-9 and TRBJ2-7; 10 bases map to TRBD1. CDR3 length: 18 amino acids. Per the germline V gene, CDR1 is SEHNR and CDR2 is FQNEAQ (reference sequence). Trimming took 5 bases from V and 2 from J; bases not matched to a gene: 15. The CDR3 bases are TGTGCCAGCAGCCGATTACCTTTCGGGACAGGGGAAACCTACGAGCAGTACTTC. Amino acid sequence: CASSRLPFGTGETYEQYF.

J is TRBJ2-7 and V is TRBV15; possibly TRBD2 for D (5 bases). Deletions cut 1 base from V and 2 bases from J, with 12 bases between. The CDR3 is 15 residues long. Germline CDR1 LNHNV, CDR2 YYDKDF (reference sequence). CDR3 bases: TGTGCCACCAGCAGAGGTACCGGGGAACCCTACGAGCAGTACTTC. Translating gives CATSRGTGEPYEQYF.

This chain joins TRBV7-8 and TRBJ2-3; D may be TRBD2 (6 bases). Trimming removed 4 bases from V and 2 bases from J, with 16 bases in between. The CDR3 is made up of 16 amino acids. The germline V gene has CDR1 SGHVS and CDR2 FQNEAQ. This CDR3 is CASSSPGTRPTDTQYF. The CDR3 region has the DNA TGTGCCAGCAGCTCCCCCGGGACTCGACCCACAGATACGCAGTATTTT.

The genes are TRBV7-8 and TRBJ1-2; perhaps TRBD1 as D (5 bases). There are 13 residues in the CDR3. Trimming took off 0 bases at V and 3 bases at J, with 5 bases between the two ends. Looked up from germline, CDR1 is SGHVS and CDR2 is FQNEAQ. For the CDR3, the DNA is TGTGCCAGCAGCTTAGCAGGGGACTATGGCTACACCTTC. It translates to CASSLAGDYGYTF. The complete variable domain, with remaining parts taken from reference TRBV7-8 and TRBJ1-2, reads GAGVSQSPRYKVAKRGQDVALRCDPISGHVSLFWYQQALGQGPEFLTYFQNEAQLDKSGLPSDRFFAERPEGSVSTLKIQRTQQEDSAVYLCASSLAGDYGYTFGSGTRLTVV.

The rearrangement joins TRBV5-1 to TRBJ1-1, with a possible D match to TRBD1 (5 bases). The CDR3 loop spans 14 amino acids. Germline CDR1 and CDR2: SGHRS and YFSETQ. V lost 0 bases and J 5 bases, leaving 11 bases between the germline ends. CDR3 in DNA: TGCGCCAGCAGCTTGGTGGGGGGAAGGACTGAAGCTTTCTTT. Amino acid sequence: CASSLVGGRTEAFF.

The rearrangement links TRBV19 to TRBJ2-1; possible D gene TRBD2, 6 bases. Germline lookup yields CDR1 LNHDA and CDR2 SQIVND (reference sequence). This CDR3 comprises 17 residues. V lost 4 bases to trimming and J lost 0 bases, with 16 bases between them. CDR3 nucleotide sequence: TGTGCCAGTAGTAGTGGGAGGCCGTCCAGCTCCTACAATGAGCAGTTCTTC. Its protein product is CASSSGRPSSSYNEQFF. Variable domain in full (rest from reference TRBV19 and TRBJ2-1): DGGITQSPKYLFRKEGQNVTLSCEQNLNHDAMYWYRQDPGQGLRLIYYSQIVNDFQKGDIAEGYSVSREKKESFPLTVTSAQKNPTAFYLCASSSGRPSSSYNEQFFGPGTRLTVL.

This clone has just a few counts. The chain carries TRBV28 and TRBJ2-3; 7 bases fit TRBD2. The CDR3 is 18 amino acids. Germline CDR1 and CDR2: MDHEN and SYDVKM. V gave up 3 bases and J gave up 0 bases; unmatched junction bases: 12. The CDR3 region has the DNA TGTGCCAGCAGTTTCGCAACGGGGGGACCGCAAAGCACAGATACGCAGTATTTT. It encodes CASSFATGGPQSTDTQYF.